This TCR beta chain was recovered during a study of blood T cell repertoires in COVID-19. Authors' processing steps: Reference gene primer amplification gave estimated nucleated cell counts. Generated by immunoSEQ multiplex PCR, the TCRdb table keeps only in-frame clones and is missing some. The D gene and trimming were derived from the DNA, and the V and J assignments and clone size from that table. The table records around 280,000 clones, 87% of them present only once. Enrollees, about 18 to 89 years old, lived in 20 to 25 US areas. Assignment of participants to cohorts was predicated upon participant-reported clinical history. The sample was PBMCs or T cells enriched from blood (not recorded which). This receptor was obtained from a woman in her thirties or forties who had recovered from COVID-19.

In DNA, the CDR3 is TGTGCCAGCTCACTGTCGACAGGGAGTAATGAGCAGTTCTTC. It codes for CASSLSTGSNEQFF. The J gene is TRBJ2-1, the V gene TRBV18; TRBD1 matches 7 bases. The CDR3 loop spans 14 amino acids. The V gene's germline CDR1 is KGHSH and CDR2 LQKENI. V shed 4 bases, J shed 7 bases, and the junction held 7 bases outside the gene matches.